This T cell receptor (beta chain) derives from a study of response to subunit inactivated influenza vaccine (dated by TCRdb to 2016 to 2019). With regard to the full study: Deep quantitative profiling of the T cell receptor repertoire was used in the study to follow responses to a trivalent subunit inactivated influenza vaccine.

The study at large found these results: According to the authors, only a limited number of new T cells may be recruited by each seasonal influenza vaccination.

CDR1 and CDR2 (SGHAT, FQDESV) derive from the germline V gene (reference sequence). CDR3 length: 20 amino acids, cysteine to phenylalanine. Only the CDR3 DNA is retained, 60 bases long and in frame from the first base. Ends trimmed: V by 2 bases, J by 1 base; bases unmatched to a gene: 15. Points on this clonotype: What antigen it recognizes has not been identified. No much larger clone is present one base from it, and per-base qualities are unavailable.

Libraries were prepared through RT-PCR. Reads for this sample came from an Illumina HiSeq 2500. Starting from the raw public reads, TCRdb applied fastp trimming at Q25, assembled clones with MiXCR and retained in-frame beta chains. All rows with the same CDR3 protein become a single entry with the most common DNA and genes. The sample table contains 860,000 or so distinct CDR3 sequences; only one count was recorded for around 20% of them. The top ten clones comprise roughly 10% of the sample. The source is a man aged 45-65 years who received an inactivated influenza vaccine. Donor details come from another sample of the same person, matched by shared clones. The sequence joins TRBV11-1 to TRBJ2-3, with TRBD1 matching 10 junction bases. The sample in question was PBMCs from blood, obtained less than 6 days after vaccination. The CDR3 here reads CASSLTKSLGTGARTDTQYF. At the DNA level, the sequence is TGTGCCAGCAGCTTAACGAAATCCTTGGGGACAGGGGCCCGCACAGATACGCAGTATTTT.